These 21 T cell receptor beta chains originate from one sample sequenced in a study of identifying expanded T cells in peripheral blood. The method was immunoSEQ multiplex PCR; TCRdb's version includes in-frame clones alone and lacks a portion of them. The sample includes 100,000 or so clones, 75% to 90% of them seen just once. Sequencing input: blood. These receptors came from a person aged 18 to 70 in good health.

The rearrangement joins TRBV5-1 to TRBJ2-7, with 8 bases aligning to TRBD2. V lost 0 bases to trimming and J lost 4 bases; unmatched junction nucleotides: 3. The CDR3 loop spans 14 amino acids. Germline CDR1 SGHRS, CDR2 YFSETQ. The CDR3: CASSLERGSYEQYF. The CDR3 DNA is TGCGCCAGCAGCTTGGAGCGGGGGTCGTACGAGCAGTACTTC.

The chain combines TRBV2 with TRBJ1-5; the D is unclear. This CDR3 spans 14 amino acids. CDR1 and CDR2 from the germline V gene are SNHLY and FYNNEI. Trimming stripped 10 bases from V and 7 bases from J, with 20 bases between. CDR3 sequence reads: CATPLGEYGQPQHF. The DNA of the CDR3 is TGTGCCACCCCCCTCGGGGAGTACGGGCAGCCCCAGCATTTT.

This clone was detected once. The V and J genes are TRBV6-5 and TRBJ2-2; 10 bases are a match to TRBD2. In germline, CDR1 is MNHEY, CDR2 SVGAGI. V lost 6 bases and J lost 6; bases outside the gene matches: 7. The CDR3 has 15 residues. The CDR3 nucleotides are TGTGCCAGCAGGGCCCCTAGCGGGGGATCCGGGGAGCTGTTTTTT. This encodes CASRAPSGGSGELFF.

This sequence joins TRBV28 and TRBJ2-3; 10 nucleotides align to TRBD2. This CDR3 contains 19 residues. V lost 5 bases and J lost 0; bases outside the gene matches: 14. Germline-derived CDR1 and CDR2 are MDHEN and SYDVKM. The CDR3 sequence: CASSGGPRTSGWSTDTQYF. CDR3 bases: TGTGCCAGCAGTGGTGGGCCTCGGACTAGCGGATGGAGCACAGATACGCAGTATTTT.

The rearrangement links TRBV27 to TRBJ1-1, with D unclear. There are 16 residues in the CDR3. V was pared by 0 bases and J by 1 base, with 12 bases between. Germline CDR1 and CDR2: MNHEY and SMNVEV (reference sequence). The CDR3: CASSLSRSGRNTEAFF. CDR3 DNA sequence: TGTGCCAGCAGTTTATCACGCTCCGGGAGGAACACTGAAGCTTTCTTT.

V gene TRBV19 combines with J gene TRBJ1-1; 7 nucleotides agree with TRBD1. V shed 6 bases and J 2 bases; nucleotides not matched to a gene: 18. CDR3 length: 18 residues. Germline-derived CDR1 and CDR2 are LNHDA and SQIVND (reference sequence). CDR3 sequence: CASRLLRLGGQFNTEAFF. In DNA, the CDR3 is TGTGCCAGTAGGCTTCTAAGGCTCGGGGGACAGTTTAACACTGAAGCTTTCTTT.

The rearrangement links TRBV5-4 to TRBJ1-6; D uncertain. V dropped 1 base and J dropped 5 bases, with 10 bases sitting between them. CDR1 is SGHNT, CDR2 YYREEE, per germline (reference sequence). The CDR3 spans 15 residues. CDR3 in amino acids: CASSLRSGNNSPLHF. The CDR3 DNA is TGTGCCAGCAGCTTGAGGTCGGGGAATAATTCACCCCTCCACTTT.

The chain carries TRBV19 and TRBJ2-1; D possibly corresponds to TRBD1 (6 bases). CDR3 size: 14 residues. The V end was cut by 1 base, the J end by 8 bases, with 12 bases between. CDR1 and CDR2 (germline): LNHDA, SQIVND (reference sequence). The CDR3 loop is CASSIVGRGDEQFF. The CDR3 bases are TGTGCCAGTAGTATAGTGGGCAGGGGTGATGAGCAGTTCTTC. The whole variable domain, filled in from reference TRBV19 and TRBJ2-1, reads DGGITQSPKYLFRKEGQNVTLSCEQNLNHDAMYWYRQDPGQGLRLIYYSQIVNDFQKGDIAEGYSVSREKKESFPLTVTSAQKNPTAFYLCASSIVGRGDEQFFGPGTRLTVL.

This clone was recorded only once. One end of the junction varies from germline; a read error may be responsible. The J gene is TRBJ2-7, the V gene TRBV5-5; the match to TRBD2 covers 13 bases. Germline values: CDR1 SGHKS, CDR2 YYEKEE (reference sequence). CDR3 length equals 15 residues. The CDR3 region has the DNA TGCGCCAGCAGCCAAGGGACTAGCGGGGTGGACGAGCAGTACTTC. Its translation is CASSQGTSGVDEQYF.

This rearrangement joins TRBV20-1 to TRBJ2-7; no clear D. Germline V gives CDR1 DFQATT, CDR2 SNEGSKA (reference sequence). V gave up 3 bases and J gave up 2 bases, with 5 bases separating them. CDR3 size: 11 residues. CDR3 bases: TGCAGTGCTAGTGACCCCTACGAGCAGTACTTC. It codes for CSASDPYEQYF.

The V gene is TRBV4-3, the J gene TRBJ2-3, with TRBD2 matching 7 bases. V trimming: 1 base; J trimming: 6 bases; junction bases outside the gene matches: 7. The CDR3 has 15 amino acids. Germline V gene sequence: CDR1 LGHNA, CDR2 YSLEER. DNA for the CDR3: TGCGCCAGCAGCCAAGGGTTCGGGGGAGGGGATACGCAGTATTTT. Translating it yields CASSQGFGGGDTQYF.

V usage is TRBV27 and J usage is TRBJ2-2; D remains ambiguous. The length of the CDR3 is 12 residues. Per germline, CDR1 MNHEY and CDR2 SMNVEV (reference sequence). V gave up 3 bases and J gave up 6 bases, with 5 bases separating them. CDR3 bases: TGTGCCAGCAGTTTTTCCGCCGGGGAGCTGTTTTTT. Its protein product is CASSFSAGELFF.

Regarding this clone: Within the sample, other DNA sequences also encode this same CDR3. CDR3 region: CASSLAPGGYTF. The CDR3, as DNA: TGTGCCAGCAGCTTAGCTCCGGGGGGCTACACCTTC. The chain joins TRBV7-2 to TRBJ1-2; D uncertain. Looked up from germline, CDR1 is SGHTA and CDR2 is FQGNSA. The CDR3 sequence is 12 residues long. Between the trimmed V and J ends, which lost 0 bases and 8 bases, there was a span of 7 bases.

This chain joins TRBV23-1 and TRBJ1-5; unclear D gene. TRBV23-1 is given ORF status, its function remaining uncertain. The CDR3 is 17 residues long. V was shortened by 3 bases and J by 4 bases, with 19 bases between the two germline ends. The DNA for the CDR3 is TGCGCCAGCAGTCACCGAAGACCTGGAAAACCGAATCAGCCCCAGCATTTT. Protein product: CASSHRRPGKPNQPQHF.

The chain uses TRBV5-6 and TRBJ1-1; D is perhaps TRBD1 (6 bases). V lost 4 bases, J lost 0 bases, and 13 bases lay in between. Germline values: CDR1 SGHDT, CDR2 YYEEEE. This CDR3 has 15 residues. In DNA, the CDR3 is TGTGCCAGCAGCGGAAACTGGGGGCTGAACACTGAAGCTTTCTTT. Its protein product is CASSGNWGLNTEAFF.

The chain is built from TRBV4-1 and TRBJ2-7; D might be TRBD2 (5 bases). The CDR3 contains 17 residues. Germline lookup yields CDR1 MGHRA and CDR2 YSYEKL. The ends were cut back, 0 bases at V and 6 bases at J, with 21 bases in the middle. The CDR3, as DNA: TGCGCCAGCAGCCAAGATCCCAGAGGGAGTGTCCGGATCGAGCAGTACTTC. It translates to CASSQDPRGSVRIEQYF.

This clone showed up just a few times. The rearrangement joins TRBV7-9 to TRBJ2-1; possibly TRBD2 for D (5 bases). Germline-derived CDR1 and CDR2 are SEHNR and FQNEAQ (reference sequence). The CDR3 runs to 14 residues. With 5 bases removed from V and 6 bases from J, the gap between germline ends came to 14 bases. The CDR3 nucleotides read TGTGCCAGCAGCGCGAGAACAGAGGGCAATGAGCAGTTCTTC. Its translation: CASSARTEGNEQFF.

The chain joins TRBV18 to TRBJ2-7, with D tentatively TRBD2 (7 bases). The CDR3 runs 15 residues. Germline values: CDR1 KGHSH, CDR2 LQKENI. The germline V and J ends were trimmed by 0 bases and 6 bases, with 15 bases remaining between them. The DNA of the CDR3 is TGTGCCAGCTCACCACCGGGGGGGGCTGATGGCGAGCAGTACTTC. It is translated as CASSPPGGADGEQYF.

For this clone: At one end the junction does not follow the germline gene, possibly because of a read error. The gene calls are TRBV6-1 and TRBJ2-3; TRBD1 aligns across 8 bases. The germline CDR1 and CDR2 sequences are MNHNS and SASEGT. The CDR3 covers 17 residues. Here the CDR3 reads CAISESPGTGGTDTQYF. DNA of the CDR3: TGTGCCATCAGTGAGTCTCCCGGGACAGGAGGCACAGATACGCAGTATTTT.

The CDR3 DNA reads TGCGCCAGCAGCTTGGACAGGCCGAGCACTGAAGCTTTCTTT. It specifies CASSLDRPSTEAFF. The chain recombines TRBV5-1 with TRBJ1-1, with D tentatively TRBD1 (5 bases). Germline-derived CDR1 and CDR2 are SGHRS and YFSETQ. V was clipped by 0 bases and J by 4 bases, with 10 bases between them. The CDR3 is made up of 14 amino acids.

This rearrangement joins TRBV7-4 to TRBJ1-6, with D possibly matching TRBD1 (5 bases). With 3 bases removed from V and 7 bases from J, the gap between germline ends came to 10 bases. The CDR3 has 14 residues. The germline V gene encodes CDR1 SGHVT and CDR2 SQSDAQ. Here the CDR3 reads CASSLGWGNSPLHF. The CDR3 DNA is TGTGCCAGCAGCTTGGGGTGGGGCAATTCACCCCTCCACTTT.